This TCR beta chain was profiled in a study of regulatory T cells in long-lasting Graves disease. Time point defined: persistent/refractory GD, antithyroid drugs over 5 years with positive TRAb. PBMCs were the source of the RNA used for TCR sequencing. This clonotype was picked up many times. Arm-PCR of CDR3 regions with iRepertoire HTBI primers generated TCR beta libraries. TCRdb used MiXCR to reprocess the multiplex PCR reads, holding one entry per CDR3 protein. Among 350,000 to 450,000 distinct CDR3 sequences, less than 30% were seen once, and the ten largest hold approximately 27%. The CDR3 runs 16 residues. Germline V gene data show CDR1 as MDHEN and CDR2 as SYDVKM. V lost 4 bases and J 0 bases, leaving 14 bases between the germline ends.

This receptor was taken from a woman aged 40 to 50 with Graves disease. The starting material was peripheral blood mononuclear cells (PBMCs), obtained when the disease was refractory, from a patient treated with antithyroid drugs. The V gene is TRBV28, the J gene TRBJ2-3; D is uncertain. CDR3 sequence (DNA): TGTGCCAGCAGTTCGCCCGACTCCCTTAGCACAGATACGCAGTATTTT. Protein product: CASSSPDSLSTDTQYF. The whole variable domain, filled in from reference TRBV28 and TRBJ2-3, reads DVKVTQSSRYLVKRTGEKVFLECVQDMDHENMFWYRQDPGLGLRLIYFSYDVKMKEKGDIPEGYSVSREKKERFSLILESASTNQTSMYLCASSSPDSLSTDTQYFGPGTRLTVL.